The T cell receptor (beta chain) described here comes from a study of blood T cell repertoires in COVID-19. Here immunoSEQ multiplex PCR was the method, and the copy in TCRdb shows in-frame clones only, minus some. The sample includes over 120,000 clones, roughly 80% of them seen just once. The CDR3 has 16 residues. Trimming cost V 1 base and J 6 bases; bases outside gene matches: 11. The germline gives CDR1 SEHNR, CDR2 FQNEAQ (reference sequence). Material: peripheral blood. This rearrangement joins TRBV7-9 to TRBJ1-2; 7 nucleotides line up with TRBD1. This receptor was taken from a woman between 55 and 75 years old with acute or convalescent COVID-19. DNA for the CDR3: TGTGCCAGCAGCTTAGGTTCGGGACAGCTCCTTAATGGCTACACCTTC. It encodes CASSLGSGQLLNGYTF.